These 21 T cell receptor beta chains share one sample of origin, sequenced in a study of blood T cells in healthy people across ages. Using a J-beta primer mix together with a sample-barcoded 5' primer, a second PCR was run for roughly 7 to 11 cycles. TCRdb re-called the 5' RACE reads with MiXCR, one entry per CDR3 protein. Of 1.5 million to 2 million distinct CDR3 sequences in the sample, 28% are singletons; the top ten hold 6.5% to 8.5%. The sequenced sample was blood. Source of these receptors: a woman under 40 in good health.

This clonotype occurred a few times. The chain has TRBV7-9 and TRBJ2-4, with D perhaps matching TRBD2 (6 bases). The CDR3 extends over 15 amino acids. The germline CDR1 and CDR2 sequences are SEHNR and FQNEAQ (reference sequence). Between the trimmed V and J ends, which lost 8 bases and 1 base, there was a span of 15 bases. The CDR3 DNA follows: TGTGCCAGCGCAGTGAAGGAGGGGGCCAAAAACATTCAGTACTTC. Translation: CASAVKEGAKNIQYF.

This clonotype was detected only a few times. The rearrangement joins TRBV20-1 to TRBJ1-5; D unresolved. Trimming removed 2 bases from V and 2 bases from J, with 10 bases in between. This CDR3 has 14 residues. CDR1 and CDR2 (germline): DFQATT, SNEGSKA (reference sequence). CDR3 loop: CSARNQAGNQPQHF. CDR3 sequence (DNA): TGCAGTGCTAGAAATCAAGCGGGCAATCAGCCCCAGCATTTT.

V usage is TRBV11-2 and J usage is TRBJ2-1, with a weak D call TRBD2 (6 bases). With 5 bases removed from V and 3 bases from J, the gap between germline ends came to 26 bases. The CDR3 extends over 19 amino acids. The germline V gene encodes CDR1 SGHAT and CDR2 FQNNGV. Here the CDR3 DNA reads TGTGCCAGCAGCCCGGGGAGTCCGTTCCGGGAGCGAATCTACAATGAGCAGTTCTTC. Protein sequence: CASSPGSPFRERIYNEQFF.

V and J are TRBV14 and TRBJ1-2; 12 positions match TRBD1. The ends lost 2 bases at V and 6 bases at J; junction bases unmatched: 13. CDR1 is SGHDN, CDR2 FVKESK, per germline. The CDR3 is made up of 18 amino acids. The CDR3 region is CASSQRGTGGAKVHGYTF. CDR3 in DNA: TGTGCCAGCAGCCAAAGGGGGACAGGGGGCGCGAAAGTTCATGGCTACACCTTC.

CDR3 in amino acids: CASKPGLAGDEQFF. CDR3 nucleotides: TGTGCCAGTAAACCGGGACTAGCGGGAGATGAGCAGTTCTTC. The genes are TRBV7-2 and TRBJ2-1; 14 bases are shared with TRBD2. J lost 8 bases, V lost 9 bases, and 6 bases had no gene match. Per germline, CDR1 SGHTA and CDR2 FQGNSA. The CDR3 sequence is 14 residues long.

This chain uses TRBV7-2 with TRBJ2-7; 8 bases align to TRBD1. Trimming removed 0 bases from V and 7 bases from J; junction bases left unmatched: 11. Germline V CDR1 and CDR2: SGHTA, FQGNSA. CDR3 length: 16 amino acids. The DNA of the CDR3 is TGTACCAGCAGCTTAGCGCGGGCAGGGGGCGGGGATGAGCAGTACTTC. Protein: CTSSLARAGGGDEQYF.

The V gene is TRBV7-2, the J gene TRBJ2-3, with TRBD1 matching 8 bases. The germline gives CDR1 SGHTA, CDR2 FQGNSA. The CDR3 consists of 17 residues. With 0 bases clipped from V and 3 bases from J, the junction kept 8 bases outside the gene matches. The CDR3 sequence is CASSLAWTGRRTDTQYF. CDR3 in DNA: TGTGCCAGCAGCTTAGCGTGGACAGGGAGGAGGACAGATACGCAGTATTTT. The full variable domain, in which reference TRBV7-2 and TRBJ2-3 provide the parts outside the CDR3, is GAGVSQSPSNKVTEKGKDVELRCDPISGHTALYWYRQSLGQGLEFLIYFQGNSAPDKSGLPSDRFSAERTGGSVSTLTIQRTQQEDSAVYLCASSLAWTGRRTDTQYFGPGTRLTVL.

This clonotype was observed at least ten times. The chain combines TRBV7-2 with TRBJ2-4; 9 bases line up with TRBD2. Trimming at V came to 4 bases and at J to 7 bases, leaving 11 bases not matched to a gene. The germline CDR1 and CDR2 sequences are SGHTA and FQGNSA. The CDR3 consists of 16 residues. CDR3 sequence: CASSYRVAGGGNIQYF. The CDR3 nucleotides read TGTGCCAGCAGCTACCGGGTGGCGGGAGGGGGGAACATTCAGTACTTC.

This clonotype was observed a handful of times. The V and J genes are TRBV27 and TRBJ2-1; D ambiguous. The CDR3 runs 12 residues. The V gene lost 0 bases and the J gene lost 12 bases, with 9 bases spanning the gap. CDR1 is MNHEY, CDR2 SMNVEV, per germline (reference sequence). For the CDR3, the DNA is TGTGCCAGCAGTTTATCGGGCGGCATGCAGTTCTTC. Translating it yields CASSLSGGMQFF.

This clonotype has more than one count but fewer than ten. CDR3 sequence reads: CASSFGEVTEAFF. In DNA, the CDR3 is TGCGCCAGCAGCTTTGGGGAAGTTACTGAAGCTTTCTTT. The chain employs TRBV5-1 and TRBJ1-1; the D is unclear. Germline CDR1 SGHRS, CDR2 YFSETQ. Trimming took off 2 bases at V and 5 bases at J, with 10 bases between the two ends. The CDR3 extends over 13 amino acids. The variable domain in full, completed from reference TRBV5-1 and TRBJ1-1, reads KAGVTQTPRYLIKTRGQQVTLSCSPISGHRSVSWYQQTPGQGLQFLFEYFSETQRNKGNFPGRFSGRQFSNSRSEMNVSTLELGDSALYLCASSFGEVTEAFFGQGTRLTVV.

The chain is built from TRBV3-1 and TRBJ1-1; D gene ambiguous. CDR1 and CDR2 (germline): LGHDT, YNNKEL (reference sequence). The CDR3 is 14 amino acids. V lost 4 bases, J lost 9 bases, and 18 bases lay in between. The CDR3 sequence is CASSLPAESGKAFF. CDR3 sequence (DNA): TGTGCCAGCAGCCTTCCAGCGGAGAGCGGGAAAGCTTTCTTT.

The chain joins TRBV15 to TRBJ2-5; the D is unclear. Trimming removed 3 bases at V and 11 bases at J, with 19 bases between. This CDR3 spans 14 amino acids. Germline V gives CDR1 LNHNV, CDR2 YYDKDF (reference sequence). The CDR3 loop is CATSSTLADGEQYF. The CDR3 nucleotides read TGTGCCACCAGCAGTACACTGGCCGATGGTGAGCAGTACTTC. Drawing the rest from reference TRBV15 and TRBJ2-5, the complete variable domain is DAMVIQNPRYQVTQFGKPVTLSCSQTLNHNVMYWYQQKSSQAPKLLFHYYDKDFNNEADTPDNFQSRRPNTSFCFLDIRSPGLGDTAMYLCATSSTLADGEQYFGPGTRLLVL.

The V call is TRBV29-1, the J call TRBJ2-6; D may be TRBD2 (6 bases). Germline V gene data show CDR1 as SQVTM and CDR2 as ANQGSEA. V was shortened by 8 bases and J by 2 bases, with 10 bases between the two germline ends. The CDR3 totals 13 residues. CDR3 sequence: CSTGEAGANVLTF. CDR3 DNA: TGCAGCACGGGGGAGGCTGGGGCCAACGTCCTGACTTTC.

About this clonotype: At one of its ends the junction is not consistent with the germline gene, which may arise from a read error. The chain recombines TRBV9 with TRBJ2-1; TRBD2 aligns across 13 bases. Looked up from germline, CDR1 is SGDLS and CDR2 is YYNGEE. This CDR3 is built from 16 residues. CDR3 sequence: CASSRLAGGSYNEQVF. Written as DNA, the CDR3 is TGTGCCAGCAGCAGACTAGCGGGAGGCTCCTACAATGAGCAGGTCTTC.

The genes are TRBV7-3 and TRBJ2-1; 9 positions match TRBD1. There are 11 residues in the CDR3. Germline CDR1 SGHTA, CDR2 FQGTGA. V lost 7 bases to trimming and J lost 15 bases; unmatched junction nucleotides: 7. CDR3 DNA sequence: TGTGCCAGCACCTCGGGGACAGGGCTGTTCTTC. Translation gives CASTSGTGLFF.

This clonotype was seen ten or more times. This chain links TRBV10-3 with TRBJ2-3; tentative D call: TRBD2 (6 bases). CDR1 ENHRY and CDR2 SYGVKD come from the germline V gene. V shed 5 bases and J shed 3 bases, with 15 bases lying between them. This CDR3 region has 15 residues. The CDR3: CAISPTPGRTDTQYF. The CDR3 DNA sequence: TGTGCCATCAGTCCCACGCCGGGGAGGACAGATACGCAGTATTTT.

This chain joins TRBV3-1 and TRBJ2-1; 7 positions match TRBD2. With 0 bases clipped from V and 13 bases from J, the junction kept 12 bases outside the gene matches. The CDR3 is 15 amino acids. Germline CDR1 LGHDT, CDR2 YNNKEL (reference sequence). DNA of the CDR3: TGTGCCAGCAGCCAAGACCTGGCGGGAGTAGAGACCCAGTTCTTC. The encoded protein is CASSQDLAGVETQFF.

This clonotype was seen a handful of times. The chain joins TRBV20-1 to TRBJ2-5, with D perhaps TRBD1 or TRBD2 (5 bases each). Trimming cost V 3 bases and J 2 bases, with 16 bases left between them. CDR3 length: 15 residues. Per the germline V gene, CDR1 is DFQATT and CDR2 is SNEGSKA (reference sequence). CDR3 coding DNA: TGCAGTGCTAGGAACCTAGTGGGGGAACAAGAGACCCAGTACTTC. It encodes CSARNLVGEQETQYF.

The chain joins TRBV6-1 to TRBJ1-5; TRBD1 is a possible D gene (5 bases). CDR1 is MNHNS and CDR2 is SASEGT in the germline V gene. This CDR3 has 12 amino acids. Trimming pared 11 bases from V and 7 bases from J, leaving 15 bases between. The CDR3 region has the DNA TGTGCCTTCGGGTCGGGGGTGCAGCCCCAGCATTTT. It translates to CAFGSGVQPQHF.

The rearrangement joins TRBV9 to TRBJ2-3, with D perhaps matching TRBD1 (7 bases). The V end lost 3 bases, the J end lost 6 bases, and 14 bases lay between the germline ends. Germline values: CDR1 SGDLS, CDR2 YYNGEE. The CDR3 covers 14 residues. Here the CDR3 reads CASSARQGGDTQYF. The CDR3 region has the DNA TGTGCCAGCAGCGCGCGTCAGGGGGGCGATACGCAGTATTTT.

This clonotype was seen more than once but under ten times. The rearrangement joins TRBV4-1 to TRBJ1-1; TRBD1 matches at 8 bases. After removal of 8 bases from V and 7 bases from J, the junction contained 15 bases not matched to a gene. The CDR3 is 15 amino acids. Germline V gene data show CDR1 as MGHRA and CDR2 as YSYEKL. The chain's CDR3 is CASQPRDRREGEAFF. The CDR3, as DNA: TGCGCCAGCCAGCCCAGGGACAGGAGAGAGGGTGAAGCTTTCTTT.